This T cell receptor beta chain was recovered during a study of siplizumab effects on memory and regulatory T cells. Study-level results: Some alloreactive sequences were traceable to unstimulated CD4+ memory cells, and siplizumab significantly reduced them. For siplizumab cultures, the suppressive function of their proliferating Tregs was not confirmed. Roughly 75-95% of proliferating CD4+ or CD8+ clones defied assignment to a naive or memory phenotype.

With regard to this clone: What it binds is not known.

The assay looked at roughly 9.4 x 10^4 TCR templates in each sample. The protocol was immunoSEQ multiplex PCR, while the TCRdb copy is restricted to in-frame clones and leaves out a portion. The table has some 100,000 clones, about 91% seen once. Trimming cost V 1 base and J 5 bases; bases outside gene matches: 5. Germline-derived CDR1 and CDR2 are LGHNT and FRNRAP. This CDR3 comprises 15 residues. V is TRBV12-5 and J is TRBJ2-1; 7 bases agree with TRBD1. Sequences were obtained from CD4+ T cells sorted from blood. This receptor was taken from a human donor in good health. The CDR3 reads CASGLGQGENNEQFF. For the CDR3, the DNA is TGTGCTAGTGGTTTGGGACAGGGTGAAAACAATGAGCAGTTCTTC.